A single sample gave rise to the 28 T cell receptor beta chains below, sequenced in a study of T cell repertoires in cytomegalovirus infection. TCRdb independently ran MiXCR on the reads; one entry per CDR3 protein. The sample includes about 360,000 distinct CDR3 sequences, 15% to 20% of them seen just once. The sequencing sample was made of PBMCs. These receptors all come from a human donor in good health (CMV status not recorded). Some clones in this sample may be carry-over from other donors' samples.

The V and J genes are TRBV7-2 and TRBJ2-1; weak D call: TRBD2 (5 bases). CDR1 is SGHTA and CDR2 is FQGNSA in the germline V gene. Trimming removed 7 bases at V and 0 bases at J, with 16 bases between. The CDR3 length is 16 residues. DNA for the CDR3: TGTGCCAGCAATCCCCCCGGAGGCCCCTCCTACAATGAGCAGTTCTTC. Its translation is CASNPPGGPSYNEQFF.

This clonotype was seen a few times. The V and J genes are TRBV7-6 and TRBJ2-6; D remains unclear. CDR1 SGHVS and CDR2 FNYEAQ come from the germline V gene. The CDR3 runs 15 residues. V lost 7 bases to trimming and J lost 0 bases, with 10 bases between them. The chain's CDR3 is CASNAQDSGANVLTF. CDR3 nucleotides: TGTGCCAGCAACGCCCAGGACTCTGGGGCCAACGTCCTGACTTTC.

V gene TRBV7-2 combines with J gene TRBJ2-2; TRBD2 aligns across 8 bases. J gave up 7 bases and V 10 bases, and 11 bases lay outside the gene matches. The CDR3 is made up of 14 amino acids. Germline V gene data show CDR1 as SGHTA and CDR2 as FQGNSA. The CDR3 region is CATLGLGVVGELFF. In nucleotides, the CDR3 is TGTGCCACCCTGGGACTAGGCGTGGTCGGGGAGCTGTTTTTT.

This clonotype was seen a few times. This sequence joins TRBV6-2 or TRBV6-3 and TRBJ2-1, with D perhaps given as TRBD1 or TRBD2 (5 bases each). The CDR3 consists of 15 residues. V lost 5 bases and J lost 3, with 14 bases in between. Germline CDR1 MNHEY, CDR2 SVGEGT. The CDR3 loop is CASSDGTRRYNEQFF. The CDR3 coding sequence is TGTGCCAGCAGTGATGGGACCCGCCGCTACAATGAGCAGTTCTTC.

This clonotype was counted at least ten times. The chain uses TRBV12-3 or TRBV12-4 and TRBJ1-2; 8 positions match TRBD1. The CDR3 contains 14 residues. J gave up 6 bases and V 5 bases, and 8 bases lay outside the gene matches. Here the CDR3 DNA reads TGTGCCAGCAGTCCGTCCCGGGACAGGAATGGCTACACCTTC. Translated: CASSPSRDRNGYTF.

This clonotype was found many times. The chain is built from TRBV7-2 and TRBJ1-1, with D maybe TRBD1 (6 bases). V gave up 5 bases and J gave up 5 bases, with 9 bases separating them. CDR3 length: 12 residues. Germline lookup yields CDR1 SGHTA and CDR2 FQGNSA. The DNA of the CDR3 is TGTGCCAGCAGCGTAGGGGGAACTGAAGCTTTCTTT. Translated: CASSVGGTEAFF.

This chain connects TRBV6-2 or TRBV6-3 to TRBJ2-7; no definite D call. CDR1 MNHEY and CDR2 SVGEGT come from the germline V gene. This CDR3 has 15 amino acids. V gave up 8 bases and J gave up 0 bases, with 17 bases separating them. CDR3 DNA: TGTGCCAGCGCCGCTCGAAACCGTAGCTCCTACGAGCAGTACTTC. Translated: CASAARNRSSYEQYF.

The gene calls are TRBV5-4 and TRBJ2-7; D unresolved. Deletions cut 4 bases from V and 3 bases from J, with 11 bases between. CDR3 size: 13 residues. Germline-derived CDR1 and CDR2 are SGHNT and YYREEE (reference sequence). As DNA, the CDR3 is TGTGCCAGCAGCCTCAAAGGGTACTACGAGCAGTACTTC. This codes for CASSLKGYYEQYF.

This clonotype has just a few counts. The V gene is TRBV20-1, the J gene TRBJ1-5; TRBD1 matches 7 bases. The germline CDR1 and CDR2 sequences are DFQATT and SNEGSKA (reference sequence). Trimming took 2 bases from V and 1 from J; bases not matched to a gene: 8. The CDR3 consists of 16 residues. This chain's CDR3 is CSARKQGGLSNQPQHF. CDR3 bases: TGCAGTGCTAGAAAGCAGGGGGGTCTAAGCAATCAGCCCCAGCATTTT.

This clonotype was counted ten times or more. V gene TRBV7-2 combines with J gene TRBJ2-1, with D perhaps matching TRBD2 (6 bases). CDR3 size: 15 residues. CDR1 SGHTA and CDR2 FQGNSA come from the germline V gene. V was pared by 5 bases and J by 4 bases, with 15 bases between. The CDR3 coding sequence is TGTGCCAGCAGCCCCCAGGCCGGGGGATACAATGAGCAGTTCTTC. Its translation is CASSPQAGGYNEQFF.

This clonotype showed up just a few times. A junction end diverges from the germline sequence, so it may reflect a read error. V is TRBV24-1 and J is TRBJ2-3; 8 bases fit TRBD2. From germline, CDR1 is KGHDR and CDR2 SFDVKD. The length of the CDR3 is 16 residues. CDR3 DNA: TGTGCCACCAGTGACTCAACTAGCGGATCCACACATACGCAGTATTTT. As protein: CATSDSTSGSTHTQYF.

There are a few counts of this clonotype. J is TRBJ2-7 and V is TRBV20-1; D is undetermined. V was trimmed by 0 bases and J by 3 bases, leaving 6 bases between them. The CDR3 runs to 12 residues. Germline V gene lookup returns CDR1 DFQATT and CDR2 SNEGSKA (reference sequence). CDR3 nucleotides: TGCAGTGCTAGAGATCACCACTACGAGCAGTACTTC. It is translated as CSARDHHYEQYF.

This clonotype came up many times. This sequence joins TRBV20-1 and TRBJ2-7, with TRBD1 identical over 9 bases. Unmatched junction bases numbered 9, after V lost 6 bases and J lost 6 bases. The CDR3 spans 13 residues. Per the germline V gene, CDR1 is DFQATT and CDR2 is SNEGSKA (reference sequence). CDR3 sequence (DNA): TGCAGTGCGTCCGGGACAGGGATCTCCGAGCAGTACTTC. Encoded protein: CSASGTGISEQYF.

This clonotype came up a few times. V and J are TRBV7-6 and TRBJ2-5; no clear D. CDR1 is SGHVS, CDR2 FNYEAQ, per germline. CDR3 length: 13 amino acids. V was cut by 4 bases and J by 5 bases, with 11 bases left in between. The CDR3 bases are TGTGCCAGCAGCTCCCCGGATGGGGAGACCCAGTACTTC. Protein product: CASSSPDGETQYF. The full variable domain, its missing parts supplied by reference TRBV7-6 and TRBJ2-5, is GAGVSQSPRYKVTKRGQDVALRCDPISGHVSLYWYRQALGQGPEFLTYFNYEAQQDKSGLPNDRFSAERPEGSISTLTIQRTEQRDSAMYRCASSSPDGETQYFGPGTRLLVL.

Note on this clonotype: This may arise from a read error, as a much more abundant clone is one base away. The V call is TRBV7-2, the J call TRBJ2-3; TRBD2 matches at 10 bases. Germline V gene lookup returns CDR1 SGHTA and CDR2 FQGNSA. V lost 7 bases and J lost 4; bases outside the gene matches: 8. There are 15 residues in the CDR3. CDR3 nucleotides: TGTGCCAGCAATACGCTAGCGGGAGACCCAGATACGCAGTATTTT. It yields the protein CASNTLAGDPDTQYF.

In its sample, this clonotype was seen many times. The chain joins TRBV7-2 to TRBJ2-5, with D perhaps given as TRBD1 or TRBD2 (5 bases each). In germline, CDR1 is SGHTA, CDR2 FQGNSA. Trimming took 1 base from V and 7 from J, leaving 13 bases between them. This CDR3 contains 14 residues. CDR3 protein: CASSLGAEGRTQYF. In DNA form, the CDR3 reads TGTGCCAGCAGCTTAGGGGCTGAGGGGAGGACCCAGTACTTC.

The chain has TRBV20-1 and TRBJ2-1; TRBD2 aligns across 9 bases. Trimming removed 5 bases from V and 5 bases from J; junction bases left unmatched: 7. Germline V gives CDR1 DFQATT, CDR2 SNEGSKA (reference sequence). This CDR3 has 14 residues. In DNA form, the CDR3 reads TGCAGTGCTGCGACTAGCGGAAGAGACAATGAGCAGTTCTTC. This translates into CSAATSGRDNEQFF.

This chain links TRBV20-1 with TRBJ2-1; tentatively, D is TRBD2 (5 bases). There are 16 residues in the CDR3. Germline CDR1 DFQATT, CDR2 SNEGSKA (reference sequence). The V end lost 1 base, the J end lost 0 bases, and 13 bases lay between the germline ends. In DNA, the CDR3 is TGCAGTGCTAGAGTGTCGACTATCAGCTCCTACAATGAGCAGTTCTTC. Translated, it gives CSARVSTISSYNEQFF.

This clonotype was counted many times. This chain's CDR3 is CASSLQRIGPYEQYF. DNA for the CDR3: TGTGCCAGCAGCTTACAAAGAATAGGGCCGTACGAGCAGTACTTC. This rearrangement joins TRBV7-2 to TRBJ2-7; D ambiguous. Germline V CDR1 and CDR2: SGHTA, FQGNSA. Trimming shortened V by 2 bases and J by 4 bases, and 15 bases separated the two germline ends. CDR3 length: 15 amino acids.

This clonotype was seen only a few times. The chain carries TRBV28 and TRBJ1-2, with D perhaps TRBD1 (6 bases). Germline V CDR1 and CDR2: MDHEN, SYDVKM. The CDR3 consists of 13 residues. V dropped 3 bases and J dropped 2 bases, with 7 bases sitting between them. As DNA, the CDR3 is TGTGCCAGCAGTTTTGGGGGCAACTATGGCTACACCTTC. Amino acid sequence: CASSFGGNYGYTF.

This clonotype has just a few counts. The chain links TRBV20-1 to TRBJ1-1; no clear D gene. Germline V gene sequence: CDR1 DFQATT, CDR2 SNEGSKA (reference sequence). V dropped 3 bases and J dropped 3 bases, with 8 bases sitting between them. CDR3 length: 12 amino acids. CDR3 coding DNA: TGCAGTGCTAGTGGCATAGACACTGAAGCTTTCTTT. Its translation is CSASGIDTEAFF.

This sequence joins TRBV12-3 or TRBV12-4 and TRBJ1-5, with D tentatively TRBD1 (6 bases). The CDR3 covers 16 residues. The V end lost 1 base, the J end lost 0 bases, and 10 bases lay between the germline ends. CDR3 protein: CASSLVRGGSNQPQHF. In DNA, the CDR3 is TGTGCCAGCAGTTTAGTTAGGGGGGGTAGCAATCAGCCCCAGCATTTT.

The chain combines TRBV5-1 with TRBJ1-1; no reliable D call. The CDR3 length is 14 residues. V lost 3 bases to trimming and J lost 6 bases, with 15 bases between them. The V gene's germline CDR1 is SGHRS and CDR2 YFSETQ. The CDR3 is CASSSDPAFAEAFF. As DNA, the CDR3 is TGCGCCAGCAGCTCGGATCCGGCCTTCGCTGAAGCTTTCTTT. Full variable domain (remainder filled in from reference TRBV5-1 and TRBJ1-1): KAGVTQTPRYLIKTRGQQVTLSCSPISGHRSVSWYQQTPGQGLQFLFEYFSETQRNKGNFPGRFSGRQFSNSRSEMNVSTLELGDSALYLCASSSDPAFAEAFFGQGTRLTVV.

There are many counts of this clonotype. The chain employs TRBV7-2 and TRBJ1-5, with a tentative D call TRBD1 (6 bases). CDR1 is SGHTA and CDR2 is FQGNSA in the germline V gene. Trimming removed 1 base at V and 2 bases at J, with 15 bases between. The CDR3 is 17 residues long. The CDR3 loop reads CASSLVPPGAGNQPQHF. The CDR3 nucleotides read TGTGCCAGCAGCTTAGTCCCACCAGGGGCAGGCAATCAGCCCCAGCATTTT.

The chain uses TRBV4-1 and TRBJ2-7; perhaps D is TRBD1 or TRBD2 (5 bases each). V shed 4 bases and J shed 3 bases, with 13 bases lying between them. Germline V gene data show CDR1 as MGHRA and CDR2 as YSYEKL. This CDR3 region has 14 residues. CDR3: CASSLPGTNYEQYF. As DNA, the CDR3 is TGCGCCAGCAGCCTCCCCGGGACGAACTACGAGCAGTACTTC.

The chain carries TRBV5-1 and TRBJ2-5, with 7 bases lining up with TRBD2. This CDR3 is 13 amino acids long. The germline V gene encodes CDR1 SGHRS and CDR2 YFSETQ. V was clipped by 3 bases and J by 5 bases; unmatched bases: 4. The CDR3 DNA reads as TGCGCCAGCAGCTCGCGGGGGTTGGAGACCCAGTACTTC. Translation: CASSSRGLETQYF.

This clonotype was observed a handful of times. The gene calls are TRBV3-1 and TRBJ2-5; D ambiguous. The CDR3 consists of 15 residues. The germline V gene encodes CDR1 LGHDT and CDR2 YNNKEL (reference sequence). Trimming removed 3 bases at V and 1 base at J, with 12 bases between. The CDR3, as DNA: TGTGCCAGCAGCCACGTGACGCGCGGCCAAGAGACCCAGTACTTC. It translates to CASSHVTRGQETQYF.

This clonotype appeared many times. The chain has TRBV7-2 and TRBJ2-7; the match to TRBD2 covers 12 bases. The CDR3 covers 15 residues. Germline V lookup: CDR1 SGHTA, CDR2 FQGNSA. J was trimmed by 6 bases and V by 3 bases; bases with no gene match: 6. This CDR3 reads CASSFLAGGEGEQYF. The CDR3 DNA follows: TGTGCCAGCAGCTTTCTAGCGGGGGGGGAAGGCGAGCAGTACTTC.